This T cell receptor beta chain is drawn from a study of blood T cells in healthy people across ages. Remarks on this clonotype: Its antigen remains unknown.

The CDR3 is made up of 13 amino acids. CDR1 and CDR2 (germline): SGHVS, FQNEAQ. V dropped 2 bases and J dropped 6 bases, with 11 bases sitting between them. Broader study findings: A conclusive naive versus antigen-experienced comparison was prevented by the unsorted PBMCs. Lack of knowledge of donor CMV status possibly confounded expanded clonotype changes.

Samples each yielded at least 5 micrograms of total RNA. Combining a sample-barcoded 5' primer with a J-beta primer mix, a second PCR ran for roughly 7 to 12 cycles. TCRdb analysed the 5' RACE reads with MiXCR anew, one entry per CDR3 protein. The sample includes 1.5 million to 2 million distinct CDR3 sequences, 30% to 40% of them seen just once. The TCR originated in a human donor in good health. Sequenced: blood. The chain carries TRBV7-8 and TRBJ2-7; the D gene is possibly TRBD2 (5 bases). The CDR3: CASSLSVSVEQYF. The CDR3 DNA reads as TGTGCCAGCAGCTTATCGGTTAGCGTCGAGCAGTACTTC.